This T cell receptor (beta chain) was found in a study of molecular identifiers for immune sequencing clone quantification. The CDR3 length is 13 residues. Trimming shortened V by 6 bases and J by 1 base, and 10 bases separated the two germline ends. Findings and caveats of the study: Clonotypes surpassing 20 RNA copies contained over 98% of effector molecules, versus under 1% in naive cells.

At least ten counts were recorded for this clonotype. As yet, its antigen is unknown. From the PCR reads, TCRdb called clonotypes with MiXCR, one entry per CDR3 protein. The profile shows a few hundred thousand distinct CDR3 sequences, under 30% of them singletons. The V call is TRBV12-3 or TRBV12-4, the J call TRBJ2-7; D perhaps matches TRBD1 (5 bases). The clonotype comes from a human donor in good health. Some libraries in this study had Jurkat cell RNA spiked in. Sequences were obtained from naive CD8+ T cells from blood, with Jurkat cell RNA spiked in. The sample's subset: FACS-sorted CD8+CD4-CCR7+CD45RA+ naive T cells. CDR3 amino acids: CASSDRVSYEQYF. The CDR3 coding sequence is TGTGCCAGCAGCGACAGAGTTTCCTACGAGCAGTACTTC.